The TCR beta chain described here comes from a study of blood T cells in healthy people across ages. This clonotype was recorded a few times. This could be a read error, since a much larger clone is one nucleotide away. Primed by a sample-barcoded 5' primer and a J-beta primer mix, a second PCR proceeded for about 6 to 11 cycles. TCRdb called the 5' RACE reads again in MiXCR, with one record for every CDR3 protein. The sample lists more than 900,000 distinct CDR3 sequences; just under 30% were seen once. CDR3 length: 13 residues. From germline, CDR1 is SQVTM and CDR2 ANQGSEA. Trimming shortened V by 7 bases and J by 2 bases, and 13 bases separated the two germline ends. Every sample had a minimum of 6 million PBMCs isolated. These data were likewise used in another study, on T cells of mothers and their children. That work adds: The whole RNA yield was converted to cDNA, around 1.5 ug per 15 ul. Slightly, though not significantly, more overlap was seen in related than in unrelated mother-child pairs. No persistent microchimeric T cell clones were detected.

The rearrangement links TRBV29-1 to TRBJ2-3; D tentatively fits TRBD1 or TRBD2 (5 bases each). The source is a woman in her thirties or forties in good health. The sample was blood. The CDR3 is CSARDAITDTQYF. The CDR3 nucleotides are TGCAGCGCTCGGGACGCCATCACAGATACGCAGTATTTT.